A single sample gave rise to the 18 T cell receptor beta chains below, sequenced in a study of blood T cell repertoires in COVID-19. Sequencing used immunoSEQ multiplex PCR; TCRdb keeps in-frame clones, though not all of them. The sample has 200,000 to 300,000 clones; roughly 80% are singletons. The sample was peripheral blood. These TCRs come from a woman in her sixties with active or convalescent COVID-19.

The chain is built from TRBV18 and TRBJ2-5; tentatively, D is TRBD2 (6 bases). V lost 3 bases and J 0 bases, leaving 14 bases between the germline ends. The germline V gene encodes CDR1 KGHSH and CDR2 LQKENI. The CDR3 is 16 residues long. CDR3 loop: CASSPSGTAYQETQYF. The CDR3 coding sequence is TGTGCCAGCTCACCGTCCGGGACTGCGTACCAAGAGACCCAGTACTTC.

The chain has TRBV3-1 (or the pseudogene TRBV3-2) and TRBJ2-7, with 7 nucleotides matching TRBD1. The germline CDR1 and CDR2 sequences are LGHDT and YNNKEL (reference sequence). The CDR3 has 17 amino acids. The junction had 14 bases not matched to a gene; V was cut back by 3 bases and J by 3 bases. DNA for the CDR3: TGTGCCAGCAGCCACCGACCGTCCGGGACAGCTTTCTACGAGCAGTACTTC. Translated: CASSHRPSGTAFYEQYF.

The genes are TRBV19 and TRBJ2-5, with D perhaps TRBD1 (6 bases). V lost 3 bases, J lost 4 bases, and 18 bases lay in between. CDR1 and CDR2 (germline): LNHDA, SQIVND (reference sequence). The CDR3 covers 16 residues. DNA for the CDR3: TGTGCCAGTAGTATTGTAGGGGGAGTAGGTAGAGAGACCCAGTACTTC. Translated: CASSIVGGVGRETQYF.

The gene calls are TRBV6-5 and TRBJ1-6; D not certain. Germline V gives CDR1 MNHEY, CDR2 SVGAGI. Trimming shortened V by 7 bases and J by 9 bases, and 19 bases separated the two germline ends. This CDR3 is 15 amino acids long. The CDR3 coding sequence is TGTGCCAGCACTACTTGGGCGGAGGGAGGTTCACCCCTCCACTTT. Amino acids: CASTTWAEGGSPLHF.

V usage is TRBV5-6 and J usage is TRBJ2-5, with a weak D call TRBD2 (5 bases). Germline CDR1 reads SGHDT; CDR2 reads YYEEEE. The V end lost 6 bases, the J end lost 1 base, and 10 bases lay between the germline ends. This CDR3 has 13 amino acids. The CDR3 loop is CASTFSVQETQYF. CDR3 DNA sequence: TGTGCCAGCACCTTTAGCGTCCAAGAGACCCAGTACTTC.

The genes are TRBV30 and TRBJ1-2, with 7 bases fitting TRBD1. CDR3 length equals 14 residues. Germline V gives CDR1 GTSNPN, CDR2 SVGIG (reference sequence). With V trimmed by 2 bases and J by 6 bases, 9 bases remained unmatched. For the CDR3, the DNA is TGTGCCTGGAGTCTATACAGGGGAGGCGATGGCTACACCTTC. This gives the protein CAWSLYRGGDGYTF.

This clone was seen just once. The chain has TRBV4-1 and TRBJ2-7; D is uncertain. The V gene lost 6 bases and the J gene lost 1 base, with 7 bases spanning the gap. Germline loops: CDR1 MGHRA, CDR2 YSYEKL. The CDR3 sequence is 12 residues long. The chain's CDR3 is CASRSGSYEQYF. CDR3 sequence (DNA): TGCGCCAGCAGATCCGGGTCCTACGAGCAGTACTTC.

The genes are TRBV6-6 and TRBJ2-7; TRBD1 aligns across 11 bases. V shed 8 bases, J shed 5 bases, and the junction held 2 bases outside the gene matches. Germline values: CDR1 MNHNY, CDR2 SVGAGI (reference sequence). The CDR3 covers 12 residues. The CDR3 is CASRDRGNEQYF. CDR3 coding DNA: TGTGCCAGCCGGGACAGGGGGAACGAGCAGTACTTC.

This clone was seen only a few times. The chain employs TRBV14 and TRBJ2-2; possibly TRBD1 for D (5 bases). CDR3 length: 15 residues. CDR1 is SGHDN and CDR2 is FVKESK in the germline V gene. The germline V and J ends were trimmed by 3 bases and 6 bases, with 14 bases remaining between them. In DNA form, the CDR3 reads TGTGCCAGCAGCCACTCTGACAGTCAGGCCGGGGAGCTGTTTTTT. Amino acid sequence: CASSHSDSQAGELFF. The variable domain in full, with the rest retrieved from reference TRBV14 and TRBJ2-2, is EAGVTQFPSHSVIEKGQTVTLRCDPISGHDNLYWYRRVMGKEIKFLLHFVKESKQDESGMPNNRFLAERTGGTYSTLKVQPAELEDSGVYFCASSHSDSQAGELFFGEGSRLTVL.

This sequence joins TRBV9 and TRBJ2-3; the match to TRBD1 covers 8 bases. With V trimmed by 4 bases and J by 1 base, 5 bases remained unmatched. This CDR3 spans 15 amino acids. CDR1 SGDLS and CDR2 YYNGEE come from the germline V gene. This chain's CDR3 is CASSPVTGGTDTQYF. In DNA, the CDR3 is TGTGCCAGCAGCCCCGTGACAGGGGGCACAGATACGCAGTATTTT.

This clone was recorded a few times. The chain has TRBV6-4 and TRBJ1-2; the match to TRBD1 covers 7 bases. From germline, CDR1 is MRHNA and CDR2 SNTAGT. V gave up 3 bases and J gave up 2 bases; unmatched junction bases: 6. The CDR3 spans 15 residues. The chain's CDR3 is CASSENRGSNYGYTF. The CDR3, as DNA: TGTGCCAGCAGTGAAAACAGGGGATCCAACTATGGCTACACCTTC.

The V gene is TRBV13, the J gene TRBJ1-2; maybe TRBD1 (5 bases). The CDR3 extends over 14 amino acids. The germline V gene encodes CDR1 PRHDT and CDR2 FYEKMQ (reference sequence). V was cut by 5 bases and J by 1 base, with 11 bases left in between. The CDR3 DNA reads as TGTGCCAGCAGCACAGGACGGAGTAACTATGGCTACACCTTC. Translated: CASSTGRSNYGYTF.

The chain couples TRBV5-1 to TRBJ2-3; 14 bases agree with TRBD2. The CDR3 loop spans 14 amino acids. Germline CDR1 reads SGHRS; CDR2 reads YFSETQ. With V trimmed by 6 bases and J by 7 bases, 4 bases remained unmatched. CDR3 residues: CASTTSGGVYTQYF. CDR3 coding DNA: TGCGCCAGCACGACTAGCGGGGGGGTATATACGCAGTATTTT.

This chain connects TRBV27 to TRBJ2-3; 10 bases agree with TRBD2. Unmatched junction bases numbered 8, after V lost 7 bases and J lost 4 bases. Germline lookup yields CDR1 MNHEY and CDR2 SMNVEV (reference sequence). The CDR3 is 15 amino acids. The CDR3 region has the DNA TGTGCCAGCACCAGAGCGGGAGGGGGCTCAGATACGCAGTATTTT. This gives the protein CASTRAGGGSDTQYF.

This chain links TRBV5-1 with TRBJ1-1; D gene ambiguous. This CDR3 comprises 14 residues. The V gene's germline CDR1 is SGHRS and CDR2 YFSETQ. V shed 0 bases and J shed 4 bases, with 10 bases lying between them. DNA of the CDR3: TGCGCCAGCAGCTTGGCCCTGGGAGGCACTGAAGCTTTCTTT. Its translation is CASSLALGGTEAFF.

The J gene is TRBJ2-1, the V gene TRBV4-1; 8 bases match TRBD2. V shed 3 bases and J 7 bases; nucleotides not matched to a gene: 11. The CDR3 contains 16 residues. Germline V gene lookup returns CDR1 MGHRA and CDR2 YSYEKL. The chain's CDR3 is CASSHSAGLETNEQFF. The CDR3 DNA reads TGCGCCAGCAGCCATTCCGCGGGACTAGAGACTAATGAGCAGTTCTTC.

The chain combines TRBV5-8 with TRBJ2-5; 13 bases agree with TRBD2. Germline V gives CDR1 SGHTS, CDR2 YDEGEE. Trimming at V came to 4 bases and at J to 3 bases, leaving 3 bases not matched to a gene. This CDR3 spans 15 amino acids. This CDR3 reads CASSLGTSGEETQYF. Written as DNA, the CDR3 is TGTGCCAGCAGCCTAGGGACTAGCGGGGAAGAGACCCAGTACTTC.

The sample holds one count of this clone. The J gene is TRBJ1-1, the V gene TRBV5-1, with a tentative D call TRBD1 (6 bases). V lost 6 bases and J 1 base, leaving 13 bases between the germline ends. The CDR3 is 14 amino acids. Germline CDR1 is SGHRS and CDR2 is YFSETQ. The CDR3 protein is CASNIWGPNTEAFF. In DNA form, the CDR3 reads TGCGCCAGCAACATCTGGGGGCCGAACACTGAAGCTTTCTTT.